The 4 T cell receptor beta chains presented below share a single source sample, sequenced in a study of blood T cell repertoires in COVID-19. Data came from immunoSEQ multiplex PCR; TCRdb stores just in-frame clones and leaves some out. The profile shows 250,000 to 300,000 clones, about 89% of them singletons. Sequencing was done on a sample of peripheral blood. Receptors originate from a woman in her sixties with acute or convalescent COVID-19.

As concerns this clone: The junction departs from the called germline gene at one end, perhaps through a read error. The CDR3, as DNA: TGTGCTAGCAGCTTGAACCCCAGTCGCGAGCAGTACTTC. This encodes CASSLNPSREQYF. V and J are TRBV7-7 and TRBJ2-7; D call uncertain. The germline V gene has CDR1 SSHAT and CDR2 FNYEAQ (reference sequence). The length of the CDR3 is 13 residues.

The chain joins TRBV18 to TRBJ2-1; 9 bases agree with TRBD2. The CDR3 is made up of 19 amino acids. V lost 1 base to trimming and J lost 0 bases; unmatched junction nucleotides: 10. The germline gives CDR1 KGHSH, CDR2 LQKENI. Here the CDR3 DNA reads TGTGCCAGCTCACCACTGGATTTAAGCGGGGGGAACTCCTACAATGAGCAGTTCTTC. It yields the protein CASSPLDLSGGNSYNEQFF.

V usage is TRBV19 and J usage is TRBJ2-1, with 16 bases that match TRBD2. Per germline, CDR1 LNHDA and CDR2 SQIVND (reference sequence). The CDR3 is made up of 18 amino acids. J lost 6 bases, V lost 0 bases, and 5 bases had no gene match. CDR3 amino acids: CASSIEGLAGGPGNEQFF. CDR3 nucleotides: TGTGCCAGTAGTATAGAGGGACTAGCGGGGGGGCCGGGCAATGAGCAGTTCTTC.

The chain recombines TRBV7-8 with TRBJ1-2, with a possible D match to TRBD1 (6 bases). Germline V gene sequence: CDR1 SGHVS, CDR2 FQNEAQ. Trimming stripped 4 bases from V and 8 bases from J, with 35 bases between. CDR3 length: 20 amino acids. For the CDR3, the DNA is TGTGCCAGCAGCTCTCCGCGAGTACAGTTACCGCGAAGGGGGATATGGGGCTACACCTTC. Protein sequence: CASSSPRVQLPRRGIWGYTF.